This T cell receptor (beta chain) was sequenced for a study of pediatric ulcerative colitis. The study, taken as a whole, reports: In rectum, acute severe colitis had expanded clones and less diversity.

V was clipped by 4 bases and J by 4 bases, with 12 bases between them. Germline values: CDR1 SGHTS, CDR2 YDEGEE. The CDR3 has 14 residues. Libraries were prepared by immunoSEQ multiplex PCR; TCRdb keeps only in-frame clonotypes and omits some of them. Of fewer than 30,000 clones listed, roughly 70% were seen once; the top ten hold around 7.8%. Rectal tissue came from one to two pinch biopsies taken at colonoscopy. This clone was detected once. Its antigen remains unidentified. This clonotype originated in a boy aged 10-17 years with severe ulcerative colitis. The sample taken for sequencing was gut tissue. V is TRBV5-8 and J is TRBJ1-5; tentatively, D is TRBD1 (5 bases). CDR3 region: CASSIGTINQPQHF. In DNA, the CDR3 is TGTGCCAGCAGCATTGGGACGATAAATCAGCCCCAGCATTTT.